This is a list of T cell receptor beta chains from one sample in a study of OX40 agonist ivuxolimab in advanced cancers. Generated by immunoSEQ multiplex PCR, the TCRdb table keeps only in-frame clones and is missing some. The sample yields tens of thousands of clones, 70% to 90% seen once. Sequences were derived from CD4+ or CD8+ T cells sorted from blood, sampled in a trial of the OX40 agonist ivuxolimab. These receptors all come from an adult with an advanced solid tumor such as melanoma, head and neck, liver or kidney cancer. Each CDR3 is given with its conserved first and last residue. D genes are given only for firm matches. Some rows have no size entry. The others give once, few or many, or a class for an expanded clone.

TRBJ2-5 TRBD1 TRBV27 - CASSHRDRPTGTQYF TGTGCCAGCAGTCACCGGGACAGACCCACAGGGACCCAGTACTTC
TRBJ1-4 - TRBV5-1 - CASSLGLRQGNEKLFF TGCGCCAGCAGCTTGGGCCTCCGTCAGGGTAATGAAAAACTGTTTTTT
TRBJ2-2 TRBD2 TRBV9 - CASTARSGAGGGGELFF TGTGCCAGCACCGCCCGGTCCGGGGCGGGAGGAGGCGGGGAGCTGTTTTTT
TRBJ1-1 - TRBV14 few CASSFYQGLTEAFF TGTGCCAGCAGCTTTTACCAGGGGCTCACTGAAGCTTTCTTT
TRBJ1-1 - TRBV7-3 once CASSPHANTEAFF TGTGCCAGCAGCCCCCATGCGAACACTGAAGCTTTCTTT
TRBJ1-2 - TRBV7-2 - CASSLETWSILGDGYTF TGTGCCAGCAGCTTAGAAACCTGGTCAATCCTAGGGGATGGCTACACCTTC
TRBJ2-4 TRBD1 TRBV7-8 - CASSSPPVGQGKNIQYF TGTGCCAGCAGCTCCCCCCCGGTGGGACAGGGGAAAAACATTCAGTACTTC
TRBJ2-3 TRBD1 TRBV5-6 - CASSSRQGGNTQYF TGTGCCAGCAGCAGTAGACAGGGGGGTAATACGCAGTATTTT
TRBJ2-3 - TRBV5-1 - CASSLLATLTDTQYF TGCGCCAGCAGCTTGTTAGCGACCCTCACAGATACGCAGTATTTT
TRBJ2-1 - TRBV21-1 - CASSKEEAVNEQFF TGTGCCAGCAGCAAAGAGGAGGCAGTAAATGAGCAGTTCTTC
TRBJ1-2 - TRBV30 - CAWSWGGGYTF TGTGCCTGGAGTTGGGGGGGTGGCTACACCTTC
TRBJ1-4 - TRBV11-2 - CASSSQRNNEKLFF TGTGCCAGCAGCTCTCAGAGAAACAATGAAAAACTGTTTTTT
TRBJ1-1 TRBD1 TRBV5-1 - CASSSLAGGEDTEAFF TGCGCCAGCAGTTCTCTCGCAGGGGGCGAGGACACTGAAGCTTTCTTT
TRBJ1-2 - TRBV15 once CATSREAPPQILFGYGYTF TGTGCCACCAGCAGAGAGGCCCCCCCGCAGATATTATTTGGATATGGCTACACCTTC
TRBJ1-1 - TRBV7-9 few CASGPGGRLTEAFF TGTGCCAGCGGCCCGGGGGGTCGGTTGACTGAAGCTTTCTTT
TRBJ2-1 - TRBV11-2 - CASSDGQTSYNEQFF TGTGCCAGCAGCGACGGACAGACCTCCTACAATGAGCAGTTCTTC
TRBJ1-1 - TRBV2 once CASRDRGGTEAFF TGTGCCAGCAGGGACCGGGGGGGCACTGAAGCTTTCTTT